This TCR beta chain originates from a study of blood T cells in healthy people across ages. Study-wide results and caveats: With donor CMV status unknown, expanded clonotype changes were possibly confounded. Total diversity from one million sequenced T cells was likely underestimated. Leaving the PBMCs unsorted stopped any conclusive comparison of naive versus antigen-experienced cells.

About this clonotype itself: No antigen is known for it.

The authors ran a second PCR of about 7 to 11 cycles using a sample-barcoded 5' primer and a J-beta primer mix. Each cDNA molecule received a tag from a template-switch adaptor that had 12 random nucleotides. MiXCR, applied by TCRdb to the 5' RACE reads, yields one record per CDR3 protein. This table has 1.5 million to 2 million distinct CDR3 sequences, 30% to 35% appearing once. What was sequenced was blood. The sequence was collected from a woman aged 25 to 39 in good health.

The DNA for the CDR3 is TGTGCCAGCAGTACGCTGCGACTAGCCCTCCAAGAGACCCAGTACTTC. Amino acid sequence: CASSTLRLALQETQYF. This chain uses TRBV6-2 or TRBV6-3 with TRBJ2-5, with 7 bases lining up with TRBD2. This CDR3 is 16 amino acids long. Per germline, CDR1 MNHEY and CDR2 SVGEGT. The V gene end was trimmed by 5 bases and the J gene end by 1 base; junction bases not matched to a gene: 10.